Each of the 10 T cell receptor beta chains below was sequenced from the same sample in a study of graft-versus-host responses after intestinal transplantation. Antigens for these TCRs are unknown. The method was immunoSEQ multiplex PCR; TCRdb's version includes in-frame clones alone and lacks a portion of them. The sample gives tens of thousands of clones, about 90% of which show up once; about 2.6% is in the top ten. Specimen: unstimulated CD4+ T cells sorted from spleen or lymph node cells, collected before transplant. Receptors were obtained from a human donor who was the organ donor for an intestinal transplant.

The rearrangement uses TRBV28 and TRBJ2-1; perhaps D is TRBD1 or TRBD2 (5 bases each). The germline gives CDR1 MDHEN, CDR2 SYDVKM. V lost 2 bases and J 9 bases, leaving 14 bases between the germline ends. This CDR3 has 14 amino acids. CDR3 protein: CASSLRPGRGEQFF. CDR3 in DNA: TGTGCCAGCAGTTTACGGCCGGGACGTGGTGAGCAGTTCTTC. Looking up the rest from reference TRBV28 and TRBJ2-1 gives the full variable domain: DVKVTQSSRYLVKRTGEKVFLECVQDMDHENMFWYRQDPGLGLRLIYFSYDVKMKEKGDIPEGYSVSREKKERFSLILESASTNQTSMYLCASSLRPGRGEQFFGPGTRLTVL.

As concerns this clone: This same CDR3 is encoded by further DNA sequences in the sample. The J gene is TRBJ1-1, the V gene TRBV7-2; 9 bases match TRBD1. CDR3 length: 16 amino acids. The trim removed 5 bases at V and 0 bases at J, leaving 7 bases unmatched. Germline CDR1 SGHTA, CDR2 FQGNSA. This CDR3 reads CASSSRTGAMNTEAFF. As DNA, the CDR3 is TGTGCCAGCAGCAGTCGGACAGGGGCCATGAACACTGAAGCTTTCTTT.

This CDR3 is CASSLARYTDTQYF. CDR3 bases: TGTGCCAGCAGCTTGGCGCGGTACACAGATACGCAGTATTTT. This rearrangement joins TRBV5-6 to TRBJ2-3, with no clear D. CDR1 is SGHDT and CDR2 is YYEEEE in the germline V gene. The CDR3 covers 14 residues. The ends were cut back, 0 bases at V and 2 bases at J, with 7 bases in the middle.

V and J are TRBV5-1 and TRBJ2-2; TRBD2 agrees at 11 bases. The CDR3 is made up of 17 amino acids. V was pared by 0 bases and J by 3 bases, with 4 bases of the junction left unmatched. Germline-derived CDR1 and CDR2 are SGHRS and YFSETQ. Here the CDR3 DNA reads TGCGCCAGCAGCTTGGCCGAACTAGCGGGAGACACCGGGGAGCTGTTTTTT. This sequence encodes CASSLAELAGDTGELFF.

V gene TRBV11-3 combines with J gene TRBJ2-3; the match to TRBD2 covers 12 bases. Trimming at V came to 5 bases and at J to 4 bases, leaving 4 bases not matched to a gene. CDR1 and CDR2 (germline): SGHNT, YENEEA. The CDR3 spans 15 residues. The CDR3 DNA reads TGTGCCAGCAGCCTAGCGGGAGGGCTGGCAGATACGCAGTATTTT. Residues: CASSLAGGLADTQYF.

J is TRBJ2-3 and V is TRBV7-2, with D unresolved. The CDR3 is made up of 14 amino acids. Germline CDR1 is SGHTA and CDR2 is FQGNSA. V shed 1 base and J shed 3 bases, with 8 bases lying between them. The CDR3 sequence is CASSLGRVTDTQYF. CDR3 nucleotide sequence: TGTGCCAGCAGCTTAGGAAGGGTTACAGATACGCAGTATTTT.

The CDR3 bases are TGTGCCAGCAGTTTAGTTGGGCAGGGGATCTACGAGCAGTACTTC. It encodes CASSLVGQGIYEQYF. The chain couples TRBV6-1 to TRBJ2-7, with D possibly being TRBD1 (6 bases). The germline V gene has CDR1 MNHNS and CDR2 SASEGT. The CDR3 has 15 residues. With 5 bases removed from V and 3 bases from J, the gap between germline ends came to 17 bases.

The chain is built from TRBV4-2 and TRBJ2-3, with a weak D call TRBD2 (5 bases). V lost 0 bases and J lost 6, with 13 bases in between. CDR1 and CDR2 (germline): LGHNA, YNFKEQ. The CDR3 loop spans 15 amino acids. The CDR3 here is CASSQDFGPGDTQYF. CDR3 nucleotide sequence: TGTGCCAGCAGCCAAGATTTTGGCCCGGGGGATACGCAGTATTTT.

About this clone: Other DNA sequences within the sample encode an identical CDR3. This chain connects TRBV7-2 to TRBJ2-5; the match to TRBD2 covers 7 bases. Unmatched junction bases numbered 1, after V lost 2 bases and J lost 4 bases. Germline V gene lookup returns CDR1 SGHTA and CDR2 FQGNSA. CDR3 size: 13 residues. The CDR3 protein is CASSLTGGETQYF. The CDR3 region has the DNA TGTGCCAGCAGCTTAACGGGGGGAGAGACCCAGTACTTC.

The chain carries TRBV28 and TRBJ2-6; the D is unclear. The CDR3 has 18 residues. Germline V CDR1 and CDR2: MDHEN, SYDVKM. Trimming pared 7 bases from V and 1 base from J, leaving 20 bases between. The CDR3 loop is CASISGSSSGSGANVLTF. The CDR3 bases are TGTGCCAGCATATCGGGCAGTTCATCAGGTTCTGGGGCCAACGTCCTGACTTTC.